This TCR beta chain was identified in a study of cytomegalovirus exposure and HLA in healthy donors. The overall study: The 110 or so validation repertoires used a platform that matched the one used for the roughly 700 first-cohort repertoires, as a later analysis reported. Study outcomes and limitations: A classifier reportedly called cytomegalovirus status with high sensitivity and specificity.

Germline CDR1 and CDR2: MNHEY and SVGAGI. The CDR3 has 14 residues. Trimming took off 2 bases at V and 3 bases at J, with 11 bases between the two ends. Produced via immunoSEQ multiplex PCR; TCRdb's table is partial and in-frame only. In the table there are some 130,000 clones, roughly 90% of which are singletons. With respect to this clone: Its antigen is currently unknown.

The sequencing input was PBMCs. The chain links TRBV6-5 to TRBJ2-7; perhaps TRBD1 as D (6 bases). This clonotype was obtained from a woman aged 18-29 years in good health and CMV-seropositive. The CDR3 is CASSYDRFFYEQYF. The CDR3, as DNA: TGTGCCAGCAGTTACGACAGGTTCTTCTACGAGCAGTACTTC.